A single sample is the source of the 5 T cell receptor beta chains below, sequenced in a study of vaccination and CD4 T cells after COVID-19. Their target antigens are unknown. Treatment in this sample: approximately nine-day PBMC culture with coronavirus spike peptide pools or control peptides (ViraFEST assay). Sequencing of the DNA from cultured CD4+ T cells was carried out with the Oncomine TCR Beta short-read assay. One entry per CDR3 protein, called by TCRdb with MiXCR from the PCR reads. Among approximately 18,000 distinct CDR3 sequences, about 52% were seen once, and the ten largest hold 3% to 4%. Sequenced input: CD4+ T cells from blood, cultured in vitro. The receptors here all came from a human donor who had recovered from COVID-19.

The V gene is TRBV18, the J gene TRBJ2-5, with D unresolved. CDR1 is KGHSH, CDR2 LQKENI, per germline. Trimming cost V 0 bases and J 4 bases, with 3 bases left between them. This CDR3 has 12 residues. The CDR3 protein is CASSPPGETQYF. In nucleotides, the CDR3 is TGTGCCAGCTCACCACCGGGAGAGACCCAGTACTTC.

This clonotype appeared a few times. The chain combines TRBV6-2 or TRBV6-3 with TRBJ1-2; no firm D call. The CDR3 runs to 15 residues. Germline-derived CDR1 and CDR2 are MNHEY and SVGEGT. The V and J ends lost 6 bases and 4 bases respectively, with 18 bases between them. The CDR3 region is CASSSRSPVGYGYTF. For the CDR3, the DNA is TGTGCCAGCAGCTCACGGAGCCCGGTCGGCTATGGCTACACCTTC.

J is TRBJ1-5 and V is TRBV20-1; D is unclear. V lost 1 base and J lost 0, with 4 bases in between. This CDR3 is 13 amino acids long. The V gene's germline CDR1 is DFQATT and CDR2 SNEGSKA (reference sequence). In nucleotides, the CDR3 is TGCAGTGCTAGAGGAGATAGCAATCAGCCCCAGCATTTT. The encoded protein is CSARGDSNQPQHF.

The chain couples TRBV27 to TRBJ1-5, with a possible D match to TRBD1 (5 bases). CDR1 is MNHEY, CDR2 SMNVEV, per germline (reference sequence). V shed 6 bases and J shed 2 bases, with 14 bases lying between them. The CDR3 spans 15 residues. The CDR3 spells CASRGDGNRNQPQHF. In DNA, the CDR3 is TGTGCCAGCAGGGGGGACGGGAACCGCAATCAGCCCCAGCATTTT.

The sample holds one count of this clonotype. The chain's CDR3 is CASSPTGQQPQHF. The CDR3 nucleotides read TGTGCCAGCTCACCCACAGGGCAACAGCCCCAGCATTTT. This rearrangement joins TRBV18 to TRBJ1-5, with D possibly TRBD1 on 6 matching bases. Germline V gene data show CDR1 as KGHSH and CDR2 as LQKENI. The CDR3 runs 13 residues. V lost 3 bases, J lost 7 bases, and 10 bases lay in between.